A single sample is the source of the 7 T cell receptor beta chains below, sequenced in a study of blood T cell repertoires in COVID-19. Profiled with immunoSEQ multiplex PCR; TCRdb holds only in-frame clones, not every one. The sample gives 210,000 or so clones, about 87% of which show up once; less than 3.5% is in the top ten. Sequenced input: peripheral blood. These receptors were obtained from a man younger than 40 with COVID-19, enrolled during active disease.

The chain is built from TRBV27 and TRBJ1-5, with no clear D. Per the germline V gene, CDR1 is MNHEY and CDR2 is SMNVEV (reference sequence). The CDR3 length is 13 residues. Deletions cut 3 bases from V and 7 bases from J, with 10 bases between. The CDR3 bases are TGTGCCAGCAGTTTTGAGGGCAGGCAGCCCCAGCATTTT. Translated: CASSFEGRQPQHF.

The chain is built from TRBV27 and TRBJ2-1, with TRBD2 matching 12 bases. V gave up 6 bases and J gave up 3 bases; unmatched junction bases: 3. The CDR3 is 15 residues long. From germline, CDR1 is MNHEY and CDR2 SMNVEV (reference sequence). Written as DNA, the CDR3 is TGTGCCAGCAGAGGACTAGCGGGGAGCTACAATGAGCAGTTCTTC. Protein product: CASRGLAGSYNEQFF.

The chain has TRBV4-3 and TRBJ2-2; a possible D gene is TRBD1 (5 bases). V lost 0 bases and J lost 5, with 10 bases in between. Germline lookup yields CDR1 LGHNA and CDR2 YSLEER. The CDR3 loop spans 15 amino acids. The CDR3 spells CASSQEGLQTGELFF. As DNA, the CDR3 is TGCGCCAGCAGCCAAGAGGGGCTGCAGACCGGGGAGCTGTTTTTT.

This clone showed up just once. The chain carries TRBV6-2 or TRBV6-3 and TRBJ2-1; 11 bases line up with TRBD2. J was trimmed by 0 bases and V by 5 bases; bases with no gene match: 12. The CDR3 extends over 19 amino acids. In germline, CDR1 is MNHEY, CDR2 SVGEGT. CDR3 nucleotide sequence: TGTGCCAGCAGTGCCACTCCCGGGACTAGCGGATTCTCCTACAATGAGCAGTTCTTC. Protein: CASSATPGTSGFSYNEQFF.

The CDR3 region is CASDGTSGYNEQFF. CDR3 coding DNA: TGTGCCAGCGATGGGACTAGCGGTTACAATGAGCAGTTCTTC. The gene calls are TRBV7-2 and TRBJ2-1, with 11 bases fitting TRBD2. The CDR3 runs 14 residues. With V trimmed by 8 bases and J by 4 bases, 4 bases remained unmatched. CDR1 and CDR2 from the germline V gene are SGHTA and FQGNSA.

The CDR3 is CASSFRGLNEKLFF. The DNA of the CDR3 is TGCGCCAGCAGTTTCCGAGGACTGAATGAAAAACTGTTTTTT. The V and J genes are TRBV5-1 and TRBJ1-4; D gene unclear. This CDR3 has 14 amino acids. The germline CDR1 and CDR2 sequences are SGHRS and YFSETQ. Deletions cut 5 bases from V and 5 bases from J, with 13 bases between.

This clone was counted a single time. The chain employs TRBV18 and TRBJ2-7; D perhaps matches TRBD2 (6 bases). This CDR3 is 14 amino acids long. Trimming pared 3 bases from V and 1 base from J, leaving 10 bases between. Germline values: CDR1 KGHSH, CDR2 LQKENI. This chain's CDR3 is CASSPGGRSYEQYF. CDR3 sequence (DNA): TGTGCCAGCTCACCCGGGGGAAGGTCCTACGAGCAGTACTTC. The whole variable domain, remainder taken from reference TRBV18 and TRBJ2-7, is NAGVMQNPRHLVRRRGQEARLRCSPMKGHSHVYWYRQLPEEGLKFMVYLQKENIIDESGMPKERFSAEFPKEGPSILRIQQVVRGDSAAYFCASSPGGRSYEQYFGPGTRLTVT.